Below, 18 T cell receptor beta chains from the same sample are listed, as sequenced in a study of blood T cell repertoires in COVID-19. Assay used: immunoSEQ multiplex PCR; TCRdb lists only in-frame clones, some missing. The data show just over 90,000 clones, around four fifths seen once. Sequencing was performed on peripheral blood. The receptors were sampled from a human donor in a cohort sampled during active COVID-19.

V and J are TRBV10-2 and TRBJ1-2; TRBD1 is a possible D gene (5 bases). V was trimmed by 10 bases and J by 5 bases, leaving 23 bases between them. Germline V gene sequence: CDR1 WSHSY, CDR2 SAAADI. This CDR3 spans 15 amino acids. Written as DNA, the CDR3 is TGCGCCACTCAAAAACCATCAGGGAACCCGTATGGCTACACCTTC. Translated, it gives CATQKPSGNPYGYTF.

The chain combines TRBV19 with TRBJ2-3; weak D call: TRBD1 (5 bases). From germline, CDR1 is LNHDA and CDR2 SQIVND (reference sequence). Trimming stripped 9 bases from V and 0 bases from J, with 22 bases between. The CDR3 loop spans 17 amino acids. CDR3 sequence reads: CARVPGATNTSTDTQYF. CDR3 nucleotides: TGTGCCAGAGTGCCTGGGGCAACCAACACTAGCACAGATACGCAGTATTTT. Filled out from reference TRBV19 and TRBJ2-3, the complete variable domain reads DGGITQSPKYLFRKEGQNVTLSCEQNLNHDAMYWYRQDPGQGLRLIYYSQIVNDFQKGDIAEGYSVSREKKESFPLTVTSAQKNPTAFYLCARVPGATNTSTDTQYFGPGTRLTVL.

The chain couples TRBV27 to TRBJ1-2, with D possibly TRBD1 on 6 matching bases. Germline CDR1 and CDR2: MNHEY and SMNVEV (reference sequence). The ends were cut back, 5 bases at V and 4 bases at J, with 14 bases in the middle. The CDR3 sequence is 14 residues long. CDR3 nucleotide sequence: TGTGCCAGCAGTCCCAAAACAGGGTCCTATGGCTACACCTTC. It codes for CASSPKTGSYGYTF.

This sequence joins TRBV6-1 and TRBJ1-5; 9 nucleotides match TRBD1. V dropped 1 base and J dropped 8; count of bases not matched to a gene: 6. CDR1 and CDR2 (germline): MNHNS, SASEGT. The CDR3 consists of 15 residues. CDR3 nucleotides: TGTGCCAGCAGTGAAGAGACAGGGGGTTCCAAGCCCCAGCATTTT. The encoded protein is CASSEETGGSKPQHF.

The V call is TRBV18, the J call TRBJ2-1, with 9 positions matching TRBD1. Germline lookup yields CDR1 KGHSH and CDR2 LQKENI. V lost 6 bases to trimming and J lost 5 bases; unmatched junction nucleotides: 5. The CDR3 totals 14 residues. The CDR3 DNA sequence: TGTGCCAGCTCGGGGACAGGGAGTAACAATGAGCAGTTCTTC. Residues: CASSGTGSNNEQFF.

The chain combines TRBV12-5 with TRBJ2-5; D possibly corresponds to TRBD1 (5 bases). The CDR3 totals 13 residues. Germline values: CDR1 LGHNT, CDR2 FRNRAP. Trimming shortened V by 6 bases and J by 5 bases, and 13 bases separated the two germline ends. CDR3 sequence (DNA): TGTGCTAGTGGAGTGGGGCTAGTGGAGACCCAGTACTTC. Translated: CASGVGLVETQYF.

CDR3 region: CASGLSSGLYNEQFF. CDR3 in DNA: TGTGCTAGTGGTTTGAGTAGCGGCCTCTACAATGAGCAGTTCTTC. The V and J genes are TRBV12-5 and TRBJ2-1; D perhaps matches TRBD2 (6 bases). The CDR3 length is 15 residues. From germline, CDR1 is LGHNT and CDR2 FRNRAP. V was pared by 2 bases and J by 3 bases, with 11 bases between.

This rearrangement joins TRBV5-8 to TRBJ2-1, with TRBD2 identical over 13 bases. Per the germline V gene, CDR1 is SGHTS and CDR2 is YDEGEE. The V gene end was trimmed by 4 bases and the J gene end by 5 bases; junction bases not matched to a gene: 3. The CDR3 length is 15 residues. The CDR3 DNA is TGTGCCAGCAGCCGCGGGACTAGCGGGAACAATGAGCAGTTCTTC. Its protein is CASSRGTSGNNEQFF.

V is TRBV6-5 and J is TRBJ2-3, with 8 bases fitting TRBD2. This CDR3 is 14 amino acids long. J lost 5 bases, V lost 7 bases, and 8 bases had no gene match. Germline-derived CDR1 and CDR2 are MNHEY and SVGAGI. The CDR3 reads CASMGRGGEDTQYF. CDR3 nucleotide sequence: TGTGCCAGCATGGGACGGGGGGGCGAAGATACGCAGTATTTT.

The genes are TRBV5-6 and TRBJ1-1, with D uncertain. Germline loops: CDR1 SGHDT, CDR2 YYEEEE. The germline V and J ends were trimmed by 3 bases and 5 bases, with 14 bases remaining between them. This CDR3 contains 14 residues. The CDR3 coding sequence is TGTGCCAGCAGCTATGCGGCCATCGGGACTGAAGCTTTCTTT. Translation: CASSYAAIGTEAFF.

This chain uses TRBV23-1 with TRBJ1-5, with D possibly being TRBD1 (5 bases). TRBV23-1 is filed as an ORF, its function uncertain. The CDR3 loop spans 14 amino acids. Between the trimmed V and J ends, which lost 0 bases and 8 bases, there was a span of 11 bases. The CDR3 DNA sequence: TGCGCCAGCAGTCAATCCGGGGGGTTCAAGCCCCAGCATTTT. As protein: CASSQSGGFKPQHF.

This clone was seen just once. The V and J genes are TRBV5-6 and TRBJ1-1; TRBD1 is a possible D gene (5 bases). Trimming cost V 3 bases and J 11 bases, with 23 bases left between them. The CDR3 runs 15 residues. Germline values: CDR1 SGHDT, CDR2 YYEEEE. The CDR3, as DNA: TGTGCCAGCAGCTCCGACCGGCGAAGGGACGGGGGTGCTTTCTTT. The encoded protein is CASSSDRRRDGGAFF.

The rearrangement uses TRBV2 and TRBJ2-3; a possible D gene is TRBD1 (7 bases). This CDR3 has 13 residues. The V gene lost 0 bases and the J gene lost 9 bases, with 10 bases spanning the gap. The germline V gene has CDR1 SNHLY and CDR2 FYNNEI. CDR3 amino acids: CASSEAQGGTQYF. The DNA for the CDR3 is TGTGCCAGCAGTGAAGCTCAGGGGGGAACGCAGTATTTT.

The CDR3 DNA reads TGTGCCAGCTCATCGGACGGGAGTGTTTCCTACGAGCAGTACTTC. It encodes CASSSDGSVSYEQYF. The chain carries TRBV18 and TRBJ2-7; possibly TRBD2 for D (6 bases). Germline lookup yields CDR1 KGHSH and CDR2 LQKENI. This CDR3 is built from 15 residues. The V gene lost 5 bases and the J gene lost 1 base, with 15 bases spanning the gap. Full variable domain (missing parts from reference TRBV18 and TRBJ2-7): NAGVMQNPRHLVRRRGQEARLRCSPMKGHSHVYWYRQLPEEGLKFMVYLQKENIIDESGMPKERFSAEFPKEGPSILRIQQVVRGDSAAYFCASSSDGSVSYEQYFGPGTRLTVT.

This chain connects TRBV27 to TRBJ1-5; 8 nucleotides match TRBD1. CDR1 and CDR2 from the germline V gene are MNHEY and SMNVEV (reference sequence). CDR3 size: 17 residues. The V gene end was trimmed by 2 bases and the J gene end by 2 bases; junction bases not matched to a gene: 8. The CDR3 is CASSLGPGTGGNQPQHF. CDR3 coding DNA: TGTGCCAGCAGTTTAGGTCCCGGGACAGGAGGCAATCAGCCCCAGCATTTT.

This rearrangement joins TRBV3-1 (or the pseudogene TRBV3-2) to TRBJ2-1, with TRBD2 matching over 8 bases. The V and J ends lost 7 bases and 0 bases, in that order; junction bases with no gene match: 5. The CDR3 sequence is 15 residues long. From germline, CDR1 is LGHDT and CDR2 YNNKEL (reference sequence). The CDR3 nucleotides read TGTGCCAGCACCCGAGGGACTAGCTCCTACAATGAGCAGTTCTTC. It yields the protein CASTRGTSSYNEQFF.

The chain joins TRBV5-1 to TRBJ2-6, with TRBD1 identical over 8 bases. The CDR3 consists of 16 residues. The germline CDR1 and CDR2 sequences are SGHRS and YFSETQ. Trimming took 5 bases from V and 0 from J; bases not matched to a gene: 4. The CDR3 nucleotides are TGCGCCAGCAGGGGACAGGCTTTCTCTGGGGCCAACGTCCTGACTTTC. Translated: CASRGQAFSGANVLTF.

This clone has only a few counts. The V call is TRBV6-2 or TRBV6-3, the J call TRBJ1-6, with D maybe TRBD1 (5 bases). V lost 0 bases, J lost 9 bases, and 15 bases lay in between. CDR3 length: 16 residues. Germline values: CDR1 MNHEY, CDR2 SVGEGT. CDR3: CASSYSKGVAGSPLHF. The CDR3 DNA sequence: TGTGCCAGCAGTTACTCGAAAGGGGTGGCCGGTTCACCCCTCCACTTT.